This T cell receptor beta chain appears in the sequencing data of a study of tumor-infiltrating lymphocytes in primary liver carcinoma. The investigators made TCR beta cDNA from about 0.45 ug total RNA, using a constant-region primer. What produced the TCR beta libraries was three nested multiplex PCR rounds using slightly modified ARM-PCR. Researchers ran the first two PCR rounds for roughly 10 cycles each with TRBV1-TRBV30 forward primers and a C-beta reverse primer. TCRdb independently ran MiXCR on the multiplex PCR reads; one entry per CDR3 protein. The sample has nearly 200,000 distinct CDR3 sequences; about 65% are singletons. The CDR3 is made up of 16 amino acids. The germline V gene has CDR1 SGHAT and CDR2 FQNNGV. Both blood RNA, taken from unsorted whole blood, and germline DNA were extracted. Worth noting for this clonotype: One junction end disagrees with the germline gene, perhaps due to a read error.

Sample: peripheral blood. This chain connects TRBV11-2 to TRBJ2-2; 9 nucleotides agree with TRBD2. The TCR comes from a woman aged 55-70 years with primary liver carcinoma and hepatitis B virus infection. The DNA for the CDR3 is TGTGCCAGCAGTAGTCGACTAGCGGAAAACACCGGGGAGCTGGTTTTT. Protein product: CASSSRLAENTGELVF.